Listed below are T cell receptor beta chains from one sample, sequenced in a study of blood T cell repertoires in COVID-19. Only in-frame clones appear in the TCRdb table, and some are missing; sequencing was by immunoSEQ multiplex PCR. The table shows 210,000 or so clones, with nearly 90% occurring only once. Material: peripheral blood. These receptors originate from a man aged 45-65 years with acute or convalescent COVID-19. The CDR3 runs from the conserved cysteine through the conserved F or W. A D gene is named only where the DNA matches it firmly. Clone size is not always given. Where it is, it says once, few, many or a class for expanded clones.

V gene: TRBV18; clone size: NA; J gene: TRBJ2-4; D gene: TRBD2; CDR3 protein: CASSPRSGRARRDIQYF; CDR3 DNA: TGTGCCAGCTCACCACGAAGCGGGAGGGCCCGCCGGGACATTCAGTACTTC
V gene: TRBV9; clone size: few; J gene: TRBJ1-6; D gene: NA; CDR3 protein: CASSVELSSPLHF; CDR3 DNA: TGTGCCAGCAGCGTCGAACTGAGTTCACCCCTCCACTTT
V gene: TRBV9; clone size: NA; J gene: TRBJ1-2; D gene: NA; CDR3 protein: CASSVADTNYGYTF; CDR3 DNA: TGTGCCAGCAGCGTTGCGGACACCAACTATGGCTACACCTTC
V gene: TRBV7-3; clone size: once; J gene: TRBJ2-5; D gene: TRBD2; CDR3 protein: CASSLTAGGQETQYF; CDR3 DNA: TGTGCCAGCAGCTTAACGGCGGGGGGCCAAGAGACCCAGTACTTC
V gene: TRBV19; clone size: NA; J gene: TRBJ1-1; D gene: NA; CDR3 protein: CASRFGTEAFF; CDR3 DNA: TGTGCCAGTAGATTCGGGACTGAAGCTTTCTTT
V gene: TRBV18; clone size: NA; J gene: TRBJ2-7; D gene: TRBD2; CDR3 protein: CASSLISGISHEQYF; CDR3 DNA: TGTGCCAGCTCACTCATTAGCGGGATCAGTCACGAGCAGTACTTC
V gene: TRBV9; clone size: NA; J gene: TRBJ2-2; D gene: TRBD2; CDR3 protein: CASSVSGRGLDTGELFF; CDR3 DNA: TGTGCCAGCAGCGTCAGCGGGAGAGGACTCGACACCGGGGAGCTGTTTTTT
V gene: TRBV24-1; clone size: NA; J gene: TRBJ2-1; D gene: TRBD2; CDR3 protein: CATSDPGLAFYNEQFF; CDR3 DNA: TGTGCCACCAGTGATCCGGGACTAGCGTTTTACAATGAGCAGTTCTTC
V gene: TRBV28; clone size: NA; J gene: TRBJ1-1; D gene: NA; CDR3 protein: CASSPGHDTEAFF; CDR3 DNA: TGTGCCAGCAGCCCCGGACACGACACTGAAGCTTTCTTT
V gene: TRBV20-1; clone size: NA; J gene: TRBJ1-2; D gene: NA; CDR3 protein: CSPSGRGGYTF; CDR3 DNA: TGCAGTCCCTCCGGGAGGGGCGGCTACACCTTC
V gene: TRBV27; clone size: NA; J gene: TRBJ1-2; D gene: TRBD1; CDR3 protein: CASTGTGGNYGYTF; CDR3 DNA: TGTGCCAGTACCGGGACAGGGGGTAACTATGGCTACACCTTC
V gene: TRBV27; clone size: NA; J gene: TRBJ1-2; D gene: NA; CDR3 protein: CASSFSGWYGYTF; CDR3 DNA: TGTGCCAGCAGTTTTTCCGGGTGGTATGGCTACACCTTC
V gene: TRBV7-9; clone size: NA; J gene: TRBJ2-1; D gene: TRBD2; CDR3 protein: CASSGTSGRVNNEQFF; CDR3 DNA: TGTGCCAGCAGTGGGACTAGCGGGAGGGTCAACAATGAGCAGTTCTTC
V gene: TRBV5-4; clone size: NA; J gene: TRBJ1-1; D gene: NA; CDR3 protein: CASSLGDRRSEAFF; CDR3 DNA: TGTGCCAGCAGCTTGGGCGACAGACGGTCTGAAGCTTTCTTT
V gene: TRBV28; clone size: once; J gene: TRBJ1-1; D gene: TRBD1; CDR3 protein: CASSLQGVTEAFF; CDR3 DNA: TGTGCCAGCAGTTTACAGGGGGTCACTGAAGCTTTCTTT
V gene: TRBV18; clone size: NA; J gene: TRBJ1-5; D gene: TRBD1; CDR3 protein: CASSPRTGIQPQHF; CDR3 DNA: TGTGCCAGCTCACCACGGACAGGGATCCAACCCCAGCATTTT
V gene: TRBV7-9; clone size: NA; J gene: TRBJ1-5; D gene: NA; CDR3 protein: CASSLGGGNSNQPQHF; CDR3 DNA: TGTGCCAGCAGCTTAGGTGGGGGGAATAGCAATCAGCCCCAGCATTTT
V gene: TRBV7-9; clone size: NA; J gene: TRBJ1-5; D gene: TRBD1; CDR3 protein: CASSQGTGGGNQPQHF; CDR3 DNA: TGTGCCAGCAGCCAAGGGACAGGGGGTGGGAATCAGCCCCAGCATTTT
V gene: TRBV29-1; clone size: NA; J gene: TRBJ1-1; D gene: TRBD1; CDR3 protein: CSVFRLQGATEAFF; CDR3 DNA: TGCAGCGTTTTTCGTCTACAGGGGGCCACTGAAGCTTTCTTT
V gene: TRBV28; clone size: NA; J gene: TRBJ1-1; D gene: NA; CDR3 protein: CASSKLSSEAFF; CDR3 DNA: TGTGCCAGCAGTAAATTGTCCAGTGAAGCTTTCTTT
V gene: TRBV27; clone size: NA; J gene: TRBJ1-5; D gene: NA; CDR3 protein: CASSPGQLGQPQHF; CDR3 DNA: TGTGCCAGCAGTCCAGGACAGTTAGGTCAGCCCCAGCATTTT
V gene: TRBV2; clone size: NA; J gene: TRBJ1-6; D gene: NA; CDR3 protein: CASSEPGGGPSPLHF; CDR3 DNA: TGTGCCAGCAGTGAACCCGGCGGGGGTCCTTCACCCCTCCACTTT
V gene: TRBV19; clone size: NA; J gene: TRBJ2-7; D gene: TRBD2; CDR3 protein: CASSTGAGGSYEQYF; CDR3 DNA: TGTGCCAGTAGTACCGGGGCCGGGGGGTCCTACGAGCAGTACTTC
V gene: TRBV12-3/TRBV12-4; clone size: NA; J gene: TRBJ2-5; D gene: NA; CDR3 protein: CASSRGAIGTQYF; CDR3 DNA: TGTGCCAGCTCCCGGGGGGCAATAGGGACCCAGTACTTC
V gene: TRBV7-8; clone size: NA; J gene: TRBJ1-4; D gene: NA; CDR3 protein: CASSFDEKLFF; CDR3 DNA: TGTGCCAGCAGCTTCGATGAAAAACTGTTTTTT
V gene: TRBV3-1/TRBV3-2; clone size: NA; J gene: TRBJ2-1; D gene: NA; CDR3 protein: CASSLRTRSYNEQFF; CDR3 DNA: TGTGCCAGCAGCTTAAGGACTCGCTCCTACAATGAGCAGTTCTTC
V gene: TRBV14; clone size: NA; J gene: TRBJ1-1; D gene: NA; CDR3 protein: CASSSYTEAFF; CDR3 DNA: TGTGCCAGCAGCTCTTACACTGAAGCTTTCTTT
V gene: TRBV6-5; clone size: NA; J gene: TRBJ1-5; D gene: TRBD1; CDR3 protein: CASSWTGPQPQHF; CDR3 DNA: TGTGCCAGCAGCTGGACAGGGCCTCAGCCCCAGCATTTT
V gene: TRBV24-1; clone size: NA; J gene: TRBJ2-3; D gene: NA; CDR3 protein: CATSDQGTGQSTDTQYF; CDR3 DNA: TGTGCCACCAGTGACCAGGGGACGGGTCAAAGCACAGATACGCAGTATTTT
V gene: TRBV11-1; clone size: NA; J gene: TRBJ1-1; D gene: NA; CDR3 protein: CASSFQVGNTEAFF; CDR3 DNA: TGTGCCAGCAGCTTCCAGGTCGGGAACACTGAAGCTTTCTTT
V gene: TRBV4-1; clone size: NA; J gene: TRBJ2-2; D gene: TRBD2; CDR3 protein: CASSPLGLAGGTGELFF; CDR3 DNA: TGCGCCAGCAGCCCGTTGGGACTAGCGGGAGGGACCGGGGAGCTGTTTTTT